This T cell receptor beta chain was identified during a study of cytomegalovirus exposure and HLA in healthy donors. Overall study findings and caveats: Because they were indistinguishable, some V segments, including TRBV6-2 and TRBV6-3, were excluded.

On this clone: Its antigen is as yet unknown.

PCR used 60 Vbeta primers and 13 Jbeta primers. Profiling relied on immunoSEQ multiplex PCR, and the TCRdb table lists in-frame clones only, not all of them. The sample holds 160,000 or so clones, about 80% seen once. Nominally healthy donors provided the samples, though records likely missed some immune exposures. V was clipped by 2 bases and J by 5 bases, with 9 bases between them. This CDR3 spans 13 amino acids. Germline assignment: CDR1 MNHEY and CDR2 SVGAGI. Sequences were obtained from PBMCs. The V gene is TRBV6-5, the J gene TRBJ1-2; possibly TRBD1 for D (6 bases). This receptor was obtained from a man aged 18 to 30 in good health and CMV-seropositive. CDR3 sequence: CASSYLQGYGYTF. The DNA for the CDR3 is TGTGCCAGCAGTTACCTCCAGGGGTATGGCTACACCTTC.